The sequence of this TCR beta chain was determined in a study of CD8 T cells in ankylosing spondylitis (TCRdb year 2017). Concerning the study at large: The study set out to find disease-linked TCR variants by profiling T cell receptor beta repertoires in ankylosing spondylitis patients and healthy donors. The full study cohort comprised about 24 ankylosing spondylitis patients and 85 to 120 healthy donors. Peripheral blood was sampled, and synovial fluid was additionally collected from ankylosing spondylitis patients. The research as a whole found: Blood from ankylosing spondylitis patients appeared to be characterized by a TCR beta motif composed of under 10 highly homologous amino acid variants. Some motif variants were previously reported in synovial fluid and blood of reactive arthritis patients, suggesting common disease-initiation mechanisms. Significant enrichment of the disease-linked clones was reported in matched synovial fluid samples from ankylosing spondylitis patients. In peripheral blood, the disease-linked clones were found at relatively low frequencies and had a CD8+ phenotype.

Many counts were recorded for this clonotype. Its antigen is currently not known. Base qualities were left out, and no much larger clone turns up one base away. TCRdb shows the sequencer as Illumina HiSeq 2500. Quantitative 5'-RACE with molecular barcodes was the method used to prepare the TCR beta libraries. As for the authors' bioinformatics: To identify disease-linked TCR variants, a new computational method was used, one built on a probabilistic model of VDJ rearrangement. TCRdb reprocessed the public reads (quality trimming at Q25 with fastp, clone calling with MiXCR) and kept in-frame beta chains. Entries that share a CDR3 protein sequence are merged under the most common genes and DNA. It is TCRdb's table, rather than the study itself, that gives the V and J calls and clone size. This sample gives about 39,000 distinct CDR3 sequences in total; 2.5% to 3.5% of them show up just once. Around 2.8% of the sample comes from the top ten.

The clonotype originates from a male donor with ankylosing spondylitis or in good health (not recorded which). Sequencing used blood, either unsorted or a sorted T cell fraction (not recorded which).

The CDR3 region has the sequence CASSVELAWTRNTIYF. The DNA sequence is TGTGCCAGCAGCGTAGAATTGGCGTGGACCCGAAACACCATATATTTT. Recombination linked TRBV9 to TRBJ1-3; no D gene call is confident. The junction shows trimming of 0 bases on V and 5 bases on J, plus 15 bases between the germline ends. Reading the germline V gene gives CDR1 SGDLS and CDR2 YYNGEE. The CDR3 measures 16 amino acids from cysteine to phenylalanine. Only CDR3 DNA remains: 48 bases, in frame from the first base.